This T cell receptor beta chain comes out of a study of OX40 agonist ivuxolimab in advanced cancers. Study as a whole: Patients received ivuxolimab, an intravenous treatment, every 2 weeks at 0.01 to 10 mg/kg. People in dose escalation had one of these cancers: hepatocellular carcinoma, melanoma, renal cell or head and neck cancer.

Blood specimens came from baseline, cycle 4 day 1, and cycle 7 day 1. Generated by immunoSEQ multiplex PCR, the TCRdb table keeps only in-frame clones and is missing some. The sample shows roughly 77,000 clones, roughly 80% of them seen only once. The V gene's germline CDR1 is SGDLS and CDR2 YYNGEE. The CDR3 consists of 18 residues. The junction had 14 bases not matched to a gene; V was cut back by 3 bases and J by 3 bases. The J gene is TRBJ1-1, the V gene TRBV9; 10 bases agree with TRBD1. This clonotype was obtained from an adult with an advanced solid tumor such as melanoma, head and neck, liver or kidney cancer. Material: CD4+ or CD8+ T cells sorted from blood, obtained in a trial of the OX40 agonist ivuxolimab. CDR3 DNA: TGTGCCAGCAGCGAGCCGAGACAGGGGGCGAATTGGGACACTGAAGCTTTCTTT. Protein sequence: CASSEPRQGANWDTEAFF. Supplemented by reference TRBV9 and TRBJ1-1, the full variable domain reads DSGVTQTPKHLITATGQRVTLRCSPRSGDLSVYWYQQSLDQGLQFLIQYYNGEERAKGNILERFSAQQFPDLHSELNLSSLELGDSALYFCASSEPRQGANWDTEAFFGQGTRLTVV.